This T cell receptor beta chain came from a study of T-cell memory formation after mild COVID-19. Study-wide results and caveats: Largely, contracting CD4+ clones fell within CM and EM, and contracting CD8+ clones within EMRA. Proof of SARS-CoV-2 specificity was absent for the second-wave clones that crested on day 37.

Per the germline V gene, CDR1 is SQVTM and CDR2 is ANQGSEA. With 8 bases clipped from V and 0 bases from J, the junction kept 2 bases outside the gene matches. This CDR3 is 13 amino acids long. This clonotype was seen many times. As yet, its antigen is unknown. TCRdb redid the calling of the 5' RACE reads with MiXCR, one entry per CDR3 protein. The sample holds roughly 130,000 distinct CDR3 sequences, approximately 5.9% seen once. This TCR derives from an adult woman who had mild COVID-19 (a few samples of this study predate the infection). Cell type and time point are not known. Sequencing used PBMCs or a T cell subset sorted from them (not recorded which). The V and J genes are TRBV29-1 and TRBJ2-1, with 9 positions matching TRBD2. CDR3: CSSSGISYNEQFF. The DNA for the CDR3 is TGCAGCTCTAGCGGGATCTCCTACAATGAGCAGTTCTTC.